These 6 T cell receptor beta chains originate from one sample sequenced in a study of technical replicates of blood from several donors. Sequencing was performed with immunoSEQ multiplex PCR; in TCRdb, only in-frame clones are kept and a portion is missing. The table lists 50,000 to 70,000 clones, around 95% of them singletons. The specimen was PBMCs. The receptors shown here come from a human donor in good health. Some clones in this sample may be carry-over from other donors' samples.

The J gene is TRBJ2-1, the V gene TRBV5-6; tentatively, D is TRBD2 (7 bases). V dropped 5 bases and J dropped 4 bases, with 10 bases sitting between them. Germline CDR1 reads SGHDT; CDR2 reads YYEEEE. This CDR3 has 13 amino acids. The CDR3 protein is CASRGGGYNEQFF. The DNA for the CDR3 is TGTGCCAGCAGAGGGGGGGGTTACAATGAGCAGTTCTTC. Filled out from reference TRBV5-6 and TRBJ2-1, the complete variable domain reads DAGVTQSPTHLIKTRGQQVTLRCSPKSGHDTVSWYQQALGQGPQFIFQYYEEEERQRGNFPDRFSGHQFPNYSSELNVNALLLGDSALYLCASRGGGYNEQFFGPGTRLTVL.

The chain joins TRBV6-4 to TRBJ2-7; TRBD2 is a possible D gene (5 bases). The CDR3 loop spans 14 amino acids. Germline CDR1 MRHNA, CDR2 SNTAGT. The V and J ends lost 3 bases and 3 bases respectively, with 12 bases between them. CDR3 nucleotides: TGTGCCAGCAGTGAAGCCCCGGGGTACTACGAGCAGTACTTC. Encoded protein: CASSEAPGYYEQYF.

Written as DNA, the CDR3 is TGTGCCAGCTTAGACCCGGGGGGGCGGATCACAGATACGCAGTATTTT. Translated, it gives CASLDPGGRITDTQYF. The gene calls are TRBV6-4 and TRBJ2-3, with 8 bases fitting TRBD2. The trim removed 8 bases at V and 2 bases at J, leaving 12 bases unmatched. Germline loops: CDR1 MRHNA, CDR2 SNTAGT. The CDR3 has 16 amino acids.

CDR3 nucleotide sequence: TGTGCCAGCAGGGCTACAGGCTCTGTCGGCGGCTACACCTTC. Translation gives CASRATGSVGGYTF. This rearrangement joins TRBV7-9 to TRBJ1-2; maybe TRBD1 (5 bases). Deletions cut 6 bases from V and 8 bases from J, with 19 bases between. CDR3 size: 14 residues. The germline CDR1 and CDR2 sequences are SEHNR and FQNEAQ (reference sequence).

The J gene is TRBJ2-7, the V gene TRBV7-2; 9 bases align to TRBD2. V lost 5 bases, J lost 8 bases, and 7 bases stayed unmatched. Germline-derived CDR1 and CDR2 are SGHTA and FQGNSA. CDR3 length: 13 residues. CDR3 nucleotide sequence: TGTGCCAGCAGCCCGGGGACTAGCCTCCAGCAGTACTTC. Its translation: CASSPGTSLQQYF. Filled out from reference TRBV7-2 and TRBJ2-7, the complete variable domain reads GAGVSQSPSNKVTEKGKDVELRCDPISGHTALYWYRQSLGQGLEFLIYFQGNSAPDKSGLPSDRFSAERTGGSVSTLTIQRTQQEDSAVYLCASSPGTSLQQYFGPGTRLTVT.

The rearrangement links TRBV5-8 to TRBJ2-5; D not certain. This CDR3 has 13 residues. Germline CDR1 SGHTS, CDR2 YDEGEE. V was pared by 0 bases and J by 5 bases, with 8 bases between. The CDR3 DNA reads TGTGCCAGCAGCTTGGCAGGCCGGGAGACCCAGTACTTC. This codes for CASSLAGRETQYF.